This entry lists 14 T cell receptor beta chains sequenced from one sample in a study of CD8+CD57+ T cells in acquired aplastic anemia. Flow cytometry had shown expanded CD8+CD57+ cells in the patients chosen for sequencing. Genomic DNA acted as the template from which TCR beta VDJ combination and CDR3 sequence profiling were carried out. MiXCR, run by TCRdb on the reads, gives a single entry per CDR3 protein. The data contain approximately 150,000 distinct CDR3 sequences, 40% to 55% of them singletons. The sample consisted of sorted CD4+, CD8+, or CD8+CD57+ T cells (not recorded which) from PBMCs. The receptor set was obtained from a human donor with aplastic anemia.

This clonotype was counted at least ten times. The rearrangement joins TRBV20-1 to TRBJ2-1; 12 nucleotides match TRBD2. The CDR3 contains 16 residues. V lost 6 bases to trimming and J lost 8 bases; unmatched junction nucleotides: 14. CDR1 is DFQATT, CDR2 SNEGSKA, per germline (reference sequence). CDR3 sequence: CSAPRQLAGGPHEQFF. The CDR3 bases are TGCAGTGCGCCTCGCCAACTAGCGGGGGGCCCTCATGAGCAGTTCTTC.

The J gene is TRBJ2-7, the V gene TRBV2, with D maybe TRBD2 (5 bases). CDR3 size: 13 residues. The V gene's germline CDR1 is SNHLY and CDR2 FYNNEI. V lost 8 bases to trimming and J lost 0 bases, with 11 bases between them. The CDR3 reads CASVPSSSYEQYF. The CDR3 region has the DNA TGTGCCAGCGTCCCTAGCAGCTCCTACGAGCAGTACTTC.

V gene TRBV2 combines with J gene TRBJ2-7; D is possibly TRBD1 (5 bases). CDR1 is SNHLY, CDR2 FYNNEI, per germline. V was trimmed by 6 bases and J by 7 bases, leaving 19 bases between them. There are 14 residues in the CDR3. The CDR3 region has the DNA TGTGCCAGCAGCCCCGGTCAGGGAACGTGGGAGCAGTACTTC. Its translation: CASSPGQGTWEQYF.

The gene calls are TRBV9 and TRBJ2-3; 9 positions agree with TRBD2. CDR3 length: 18 amino acids. Per the germline V gene, CDR1 is SGDLS and CDR2 is YYNGEE. V dropped 0 bases and J dropped 0; count of bases not matched to a gene: 8. Here the CDR3 reads CASSVELAGGTSTDTQYF. CDR3 nucleotides: TGTGCCAGCAGCGTAGAACTAGCGGGCGGAACTAGCACAGATACGCAGTATTTT.

Points on this clonotype: This may be a read error, as it is one base from a much larger clone. The rearrangement joins TRBV7-9 to TRBJ2-2; 8 bases are shared with TRBD1. CDR3 length equals 15 residues. The V and J ends lost 3 bases and 6 bases, in that order; junction bases with no gene match: 6. Germline lookup yields CDR1 SEHNR and CDR2 FQNEAQ (reference sequence). In DNA form, the CDR3 reads TGTGCCAGCAGCTTGGGGGACAGGAATGCCGGGGAGCTGTTTTTT. It translates to CASSLGDRNAGELFF.

In this sample, this clonotype turned up a few times. V and J are TRBV10-3 and TRBJ2-7; D is undetermined. Germline values: CDR1 ENHRY, CDR2 SYGVKD. The CDR3 runs to 13 residues. Trimming left V 7 bases short and J 4 bases short, with 14 bases between. CDR3 nucleotides: TGTGCCATCATGACTTCCCACACTTACGAGCAGTACTTC. Translating it yields CAIMTSHTYEQYF.

The chain recombines TRBV3-1 with TRBJ2-1; the D gene is possibly TRBD2 (5 bases). Per the germline V gene, CDR1 is LGHDT and CDR2 is YNNKEL (reference sequence). The CDR3 spans 15 residues. Trimming removed 6 bases at V and 9 bases at J, with 21 bases between. CDR3 sequence reads: CASSAGAGERGEQFF. CDR3 sequence (DNA): TGTGCCAGCAGTGCTGGAGCCGGGGAACGGGGTGAGCAGTTCTTC.

J is TRBJ1-5 and V is TRBV25-1; 9 bases agree with TRBD1. CDR1 and CDR2 (germline): MGHDK, SYGVNS. This CDR3 is built from 13 residues. With V trimmed by 8 bases and J by 5 bases, 4 bases remained unmatched. This chain's CDR3 is CASGGQGHQPQHF. As DNA, the CDR3 is TGTGCCAGCGGGGGACAGGGTCATCAGCCCCAGCATTTT.

This clonotype was recorded many times. The chain links TRBV10-3 to TRBJ2-3; D not certain. Trimming shortened V by 0 bases and J by 0 bases, and 7 bases separated the two germline ends. Germline V CDR1 and CDR2: ENHRY, SYGVKD. This CDR3 has 15 residues. CDR3 loop: CAISESVASTDTQYF. In DNA, the CDR3 is TGTGCCATCAGTGAGTCTGTGGCCAGCACAGATACGCAGTATTTT.

Only a few counts were recorded for this clonotype. The chain combines TRBV2 with TRBJ1-2, with D unresolved. The V end lost 2 bases, the J end lost 8 bases, and 12 bases lay between the germline ends. The V gene's germline CDR1 is SNHLY and CDR2 FYNNEI. CDR3 length: 13 amino acids. DNA of the CDR3: TGTGCCAGCAGTGAAATGGGCGTGGCCGGCTACACCTTC. Its translation: CASSEMGVAGYTF.

This clonotype showed up many times. The V and J genes are TRBV12-3 or TRBV12-4 and TRBJ2-5; TRBD2 matches 10 bases. V trimming: 5 bases; J trimming: 4 bases; junction bases outside the gene matches: 16. This CDR3 has 18 residues. CDR3 sequence reads: CASSSIGVSGGARETQYF. CDR3 DNA sequence: TGTGCCAGCAGTAGTATCGGTGTCAGCGGGGGGGCCCGAGAGACCCAGTACTTC.

This clonotype was seen just once. The rearrangement links TRBV29-1 to TRBJ1-3; perhaps TRBD1 as D (5 bases). This CDR3 comprises 13 residues. Germline CDR1 and CDR2: SQVTM and ANQGSEA. V lost 4 bases to trimming and J lost 2 bases, with 9 bases between them. CDR3 DNA: TGCAGCGTTGCGGCAGGGCCTGGAAACACCATATATTTT. Its protein is CSVAAGPGNTIYF.

The table lists this clonotype with many counts. This chain joins TRBV29-1 and TRBJ2-3; perhaps TRBD1 as D (5 bases). The germline V gene encodes CDR1 SQVTM and CDR2 ANQGSEA. Trimming left V 3 bases short and J 6 bases short, with 16 bases between. The CDR3 loop spans 14 amino acids. The CDR3: CSVETTQDRDTQYF. CDR3 nucleotides: TGCAGCGTTGAGACCACACAGGATAGGGATACGCAGTATTTT.

Details on this clonotype: Just one base apart from a much larger clone, this may be a read error. V gene TRBV5-1 combines with J gene TRBJ2-3, with a tentative D call TRBD2 (6 bases). This CDR3 is built from 15 residues. V was clipped by 0 bases and J by 2 bases, with 10 bases between them. In germline, CDR1 is SGHRS, CDR2 YFSETQ. The CDR3 spells CASSLARDFTDTQYF. The CDR3 DNA follows: TGCGCCAGCAGCTTGGCCCGGGACTTCACAGATACGCAGTATTTT. Drawing the rest from reference TRBV5-1 and TRBJ2-3, the complete variable domain is KAGVTQTPRYLIKTRGQQVTLSCSPISGHRSVSWYQQTPGQGLQFLFEYFSETQRNKGNFPGRFSGRQFSNSRSEMNVSTLELGDSALYLCASSLARDFTDTQYFGPGTRLTVL.